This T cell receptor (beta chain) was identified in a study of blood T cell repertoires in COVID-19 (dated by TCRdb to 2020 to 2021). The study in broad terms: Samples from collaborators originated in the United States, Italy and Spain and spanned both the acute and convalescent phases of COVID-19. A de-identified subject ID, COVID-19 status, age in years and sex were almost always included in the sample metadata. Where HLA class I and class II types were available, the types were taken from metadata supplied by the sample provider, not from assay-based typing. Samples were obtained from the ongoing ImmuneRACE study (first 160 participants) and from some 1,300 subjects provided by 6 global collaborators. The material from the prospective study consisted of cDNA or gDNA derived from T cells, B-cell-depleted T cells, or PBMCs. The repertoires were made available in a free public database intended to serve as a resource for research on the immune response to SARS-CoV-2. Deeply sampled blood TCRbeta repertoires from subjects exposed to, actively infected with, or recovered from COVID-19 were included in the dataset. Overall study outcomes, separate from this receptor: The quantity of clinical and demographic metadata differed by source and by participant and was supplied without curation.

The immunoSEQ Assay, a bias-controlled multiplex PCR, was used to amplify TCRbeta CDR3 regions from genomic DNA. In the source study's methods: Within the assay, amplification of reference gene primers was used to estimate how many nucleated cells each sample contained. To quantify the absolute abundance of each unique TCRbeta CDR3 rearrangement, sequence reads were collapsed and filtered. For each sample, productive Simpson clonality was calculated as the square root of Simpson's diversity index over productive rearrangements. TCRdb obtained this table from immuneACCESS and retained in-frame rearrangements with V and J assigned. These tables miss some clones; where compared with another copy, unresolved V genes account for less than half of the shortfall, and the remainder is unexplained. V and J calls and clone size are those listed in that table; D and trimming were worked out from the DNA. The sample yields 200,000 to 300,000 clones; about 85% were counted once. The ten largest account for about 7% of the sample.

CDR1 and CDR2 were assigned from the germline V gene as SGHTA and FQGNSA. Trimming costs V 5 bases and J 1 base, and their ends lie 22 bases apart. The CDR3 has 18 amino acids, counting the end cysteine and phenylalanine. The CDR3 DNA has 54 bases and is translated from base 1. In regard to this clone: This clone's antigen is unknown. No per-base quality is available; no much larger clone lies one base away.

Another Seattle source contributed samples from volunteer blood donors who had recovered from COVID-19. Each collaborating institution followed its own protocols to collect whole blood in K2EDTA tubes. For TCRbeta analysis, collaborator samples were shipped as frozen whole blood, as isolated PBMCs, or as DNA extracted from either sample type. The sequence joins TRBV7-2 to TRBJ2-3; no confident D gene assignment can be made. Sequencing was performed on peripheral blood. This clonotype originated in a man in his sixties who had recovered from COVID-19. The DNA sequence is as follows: TGTGCCAGCAGCGAGTTCCCCTTAAAGCAGGTGGGCACAGATACGCAGTATTTT. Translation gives CASSEFPLKQVGTDTQYF.